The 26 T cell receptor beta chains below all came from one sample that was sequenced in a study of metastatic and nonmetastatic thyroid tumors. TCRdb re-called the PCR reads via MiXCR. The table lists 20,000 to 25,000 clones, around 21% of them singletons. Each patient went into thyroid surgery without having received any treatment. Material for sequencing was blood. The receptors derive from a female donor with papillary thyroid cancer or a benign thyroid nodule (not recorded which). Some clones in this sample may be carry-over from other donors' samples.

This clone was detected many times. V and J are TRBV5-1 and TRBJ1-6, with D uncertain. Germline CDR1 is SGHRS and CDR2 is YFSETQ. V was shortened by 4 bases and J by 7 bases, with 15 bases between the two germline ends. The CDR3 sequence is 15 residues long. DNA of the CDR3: TGCGCCAGCAGCCCGGACCTTCCCTTCAATTCACCCCTCCACTTT. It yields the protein CASSPDLPFNSPLHF. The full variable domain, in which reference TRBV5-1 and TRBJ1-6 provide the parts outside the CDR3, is KAGVTQTPRYLIKTRGQQVTLSCSPISGHRSVSWYQQTPGQGLQFLFEYFSETQRNKGNFPGRFSGRQFSNSRSEMNVSTLELGDSALYLCASSPDLPFNSPLHFGNGTRLTVT.

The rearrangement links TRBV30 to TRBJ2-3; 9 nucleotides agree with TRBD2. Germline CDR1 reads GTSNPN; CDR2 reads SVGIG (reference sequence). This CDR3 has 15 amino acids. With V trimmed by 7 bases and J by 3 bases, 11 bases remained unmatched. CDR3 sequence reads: CALTVSGSLTDTQYF. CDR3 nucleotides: TGTGCCTTGACTGTTAGCGGGAGTTTGACAGATACGCAGTATTTT.

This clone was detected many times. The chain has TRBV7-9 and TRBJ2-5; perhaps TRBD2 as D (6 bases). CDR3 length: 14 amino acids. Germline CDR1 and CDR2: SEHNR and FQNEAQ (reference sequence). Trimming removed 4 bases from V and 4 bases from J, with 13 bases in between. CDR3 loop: CASSSGGSRETQYF. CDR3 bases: TGTGCCAGCAGCTCTGGGGGGTCGCGAGAGACCCAGTACTTC.

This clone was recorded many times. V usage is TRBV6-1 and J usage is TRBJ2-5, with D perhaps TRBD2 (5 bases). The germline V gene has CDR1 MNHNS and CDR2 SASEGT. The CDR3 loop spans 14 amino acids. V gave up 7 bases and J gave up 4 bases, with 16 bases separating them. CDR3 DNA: TGTGCCAGCAACCCTATAGAGGGCCGAGAGACCCAGTACTTC. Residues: CASNPIEGRETQYF.

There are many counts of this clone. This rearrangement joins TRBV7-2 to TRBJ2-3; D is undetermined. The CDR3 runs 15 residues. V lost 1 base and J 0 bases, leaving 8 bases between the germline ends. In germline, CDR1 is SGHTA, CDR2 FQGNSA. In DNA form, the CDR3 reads TGTGCCAGCAGCTTAGGCCTACTTAGCACAGATACGCAGTATTTT. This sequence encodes CASSLGLLSTDTQYF.

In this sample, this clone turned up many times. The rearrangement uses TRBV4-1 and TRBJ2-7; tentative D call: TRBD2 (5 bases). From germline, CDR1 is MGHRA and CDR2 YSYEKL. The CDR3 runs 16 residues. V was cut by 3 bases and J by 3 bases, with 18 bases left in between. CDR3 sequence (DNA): TGCGCCAGCAGCCACCTTTCGCACAGACTAATCTACGAGCAGTACTTC. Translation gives CASSHLSHRLIYEQYF.

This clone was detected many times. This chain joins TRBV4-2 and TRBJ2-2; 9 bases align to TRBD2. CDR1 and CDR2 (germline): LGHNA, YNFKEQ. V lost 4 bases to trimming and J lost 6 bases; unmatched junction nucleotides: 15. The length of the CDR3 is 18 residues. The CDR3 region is CASSLLRAGGPGAGELFF. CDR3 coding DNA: TGTGCCAGCAGCCTTCTCCGGGCGGGAGGGCCAGGAGCCGGGGAGCTGTTTTTT.

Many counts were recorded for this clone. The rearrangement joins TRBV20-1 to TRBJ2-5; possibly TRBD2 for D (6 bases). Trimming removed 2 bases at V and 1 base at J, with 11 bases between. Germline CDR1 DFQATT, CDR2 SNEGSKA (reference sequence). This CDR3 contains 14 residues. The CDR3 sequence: CSARLAPLQETQYF. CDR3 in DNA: TGCAGTGCTAGACTAGCGCCTCTCCAAGAGACCCAGTACTTC.

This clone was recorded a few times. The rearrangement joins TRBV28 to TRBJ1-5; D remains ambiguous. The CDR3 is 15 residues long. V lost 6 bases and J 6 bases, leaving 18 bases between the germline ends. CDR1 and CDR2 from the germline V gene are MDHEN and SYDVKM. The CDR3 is CASSPPTWSGQPQHF. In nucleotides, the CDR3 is TGTGCCAGCAGCCCTCCTACATGGTCGGGTCAGCCCCAGCATTTT.

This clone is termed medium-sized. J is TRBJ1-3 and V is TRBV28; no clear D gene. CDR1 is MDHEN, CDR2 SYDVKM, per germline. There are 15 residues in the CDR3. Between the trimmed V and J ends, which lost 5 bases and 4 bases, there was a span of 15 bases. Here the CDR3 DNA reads TGTGCCAGCAGTCTGTCAATATCTGGGGGAAACACCATATATTTT. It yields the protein CASSLSISGGNTIYF.

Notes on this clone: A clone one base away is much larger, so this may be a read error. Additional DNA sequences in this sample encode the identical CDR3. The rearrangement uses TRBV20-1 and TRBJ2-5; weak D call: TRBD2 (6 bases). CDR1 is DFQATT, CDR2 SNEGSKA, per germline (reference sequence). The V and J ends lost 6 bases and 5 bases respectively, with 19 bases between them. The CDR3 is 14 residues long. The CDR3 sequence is CSATTSGSGETQYF. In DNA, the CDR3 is TGCAGTGCCACGACTAGTGGGAGTGGGGAGACCCAGTACTTC.

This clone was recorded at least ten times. The CDR3 DNA reads TGTGCCAGCAGCCAAGAAGGGCAGCAAGATCAGCCCCAGCATTTT. Its translation is CASSQEGQQDQPQHF. The gene calls are TRBV4-2 and TRBJ1-5; no firm D call. Trimming removed 0 bases at V and 5 bases at J, with 11 bases between. Germline V gene sequence: CDR1 LGHNA, CDR2 YNFKEQ. CDR3 length: 15 residues.

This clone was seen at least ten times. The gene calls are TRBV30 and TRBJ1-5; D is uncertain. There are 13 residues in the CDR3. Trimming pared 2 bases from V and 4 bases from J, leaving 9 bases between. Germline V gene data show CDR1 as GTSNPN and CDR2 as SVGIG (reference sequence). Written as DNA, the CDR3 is TGTGCCTGGAGTTTGGCGGATAATCAGCCCCAGCATTTT. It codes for CAWSLADNQPQHF.

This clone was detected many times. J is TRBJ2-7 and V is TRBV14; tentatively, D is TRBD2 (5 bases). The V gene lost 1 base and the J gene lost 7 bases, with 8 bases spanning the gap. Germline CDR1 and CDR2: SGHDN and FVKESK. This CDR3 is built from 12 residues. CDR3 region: CASSQAGVEQYF. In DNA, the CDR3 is TGTGCCAGCAGCCAAGCCGGGGTTGAGCAGTACTTC.

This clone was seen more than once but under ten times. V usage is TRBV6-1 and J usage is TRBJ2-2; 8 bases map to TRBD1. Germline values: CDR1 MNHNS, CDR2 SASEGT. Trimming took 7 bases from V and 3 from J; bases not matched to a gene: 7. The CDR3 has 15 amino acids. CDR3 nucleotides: TGTGCCAGCACCCAGGGGGCGCGGCACACCGGGGAGCTGTTTTTT. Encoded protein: CASTQGARHTGELFF.

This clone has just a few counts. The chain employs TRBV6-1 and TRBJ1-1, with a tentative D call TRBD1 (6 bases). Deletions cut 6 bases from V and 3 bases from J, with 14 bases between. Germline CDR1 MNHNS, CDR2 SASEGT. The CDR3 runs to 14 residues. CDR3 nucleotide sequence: TGTGCCAGCAGCGTAGGGACAAGGGACACTGAAGCTTTCTTT. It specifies CASSVGTRDTEAFF.

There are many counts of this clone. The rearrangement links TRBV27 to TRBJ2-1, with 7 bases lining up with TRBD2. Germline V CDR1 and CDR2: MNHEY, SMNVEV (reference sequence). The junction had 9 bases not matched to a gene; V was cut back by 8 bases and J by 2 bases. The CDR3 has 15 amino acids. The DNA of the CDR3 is TGTGCCAGCGGCCAACTAGCGAAGGCCTACAATGAGCAGTTCTTC. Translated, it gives CASGQLAKAYNEQFF.

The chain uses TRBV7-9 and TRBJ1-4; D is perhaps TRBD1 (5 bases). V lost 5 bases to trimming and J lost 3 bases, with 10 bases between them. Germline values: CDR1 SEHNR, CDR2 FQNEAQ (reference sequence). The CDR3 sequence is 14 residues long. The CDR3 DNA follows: TGTGCCAGCAGCCCAGGGAACTCTAATGAAAAACTGTTTTTT. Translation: CASSPGNSNEKLFF.

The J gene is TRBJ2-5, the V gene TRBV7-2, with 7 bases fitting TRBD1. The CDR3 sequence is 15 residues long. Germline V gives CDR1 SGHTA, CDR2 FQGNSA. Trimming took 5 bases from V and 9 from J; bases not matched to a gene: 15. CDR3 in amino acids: CASSLGAGTASSQYF. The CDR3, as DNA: TGTGCCAGCAGCCTAGGTGCCGGGACAGCGAGTTCCCAGTACTTC.

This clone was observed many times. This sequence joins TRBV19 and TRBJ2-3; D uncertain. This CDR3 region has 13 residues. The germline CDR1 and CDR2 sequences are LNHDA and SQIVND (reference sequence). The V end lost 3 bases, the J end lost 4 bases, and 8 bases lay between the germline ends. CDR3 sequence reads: CASSMGQADTQYF. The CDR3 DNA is TGTGCCAGTAGTATGGGTCAAGCAGATACGCAGTATTTT.

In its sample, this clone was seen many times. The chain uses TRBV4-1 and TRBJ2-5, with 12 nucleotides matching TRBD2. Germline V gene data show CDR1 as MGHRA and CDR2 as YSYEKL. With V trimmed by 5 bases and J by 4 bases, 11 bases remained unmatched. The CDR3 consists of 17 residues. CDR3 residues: CASSTSATSGRGETQYF. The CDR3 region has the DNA TGCGCCAGCAGCACCTCAGCGACTAGCGGGAGAGGAGAGACCCAGTACTTC.

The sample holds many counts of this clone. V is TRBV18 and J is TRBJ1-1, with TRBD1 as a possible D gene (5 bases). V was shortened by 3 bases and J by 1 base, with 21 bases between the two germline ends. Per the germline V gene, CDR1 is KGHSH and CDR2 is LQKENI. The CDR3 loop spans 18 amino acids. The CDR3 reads CASSPLYVYQGENTEAFF. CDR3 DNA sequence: TGTGCCAGCTCACCTTTATATGTGTATCAGGGCGAGAACACTGAAGCTTTCTTT.

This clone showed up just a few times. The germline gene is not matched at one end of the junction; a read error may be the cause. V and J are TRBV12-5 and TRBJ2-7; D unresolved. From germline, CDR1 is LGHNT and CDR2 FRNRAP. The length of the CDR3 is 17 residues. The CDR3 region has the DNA TGTGCTATTGGTTTGCCCCCCTGGAATCGTAGCTCCTACGAGCAGTACTTC. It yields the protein CAIGLPPWNRSSYEQYF.

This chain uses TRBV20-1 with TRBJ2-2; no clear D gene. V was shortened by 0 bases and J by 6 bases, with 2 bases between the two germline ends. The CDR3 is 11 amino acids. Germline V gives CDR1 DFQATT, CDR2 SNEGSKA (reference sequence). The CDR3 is CSARDSGELFF. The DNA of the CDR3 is TGCAGTGCTAGAGACTCCGGGGAGCTGTTTTTT.

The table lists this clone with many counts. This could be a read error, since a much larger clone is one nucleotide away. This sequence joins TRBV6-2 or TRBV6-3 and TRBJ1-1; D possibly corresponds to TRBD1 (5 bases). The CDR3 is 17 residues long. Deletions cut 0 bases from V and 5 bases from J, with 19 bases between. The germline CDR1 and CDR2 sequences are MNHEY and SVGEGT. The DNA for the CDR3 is TGTGCCAGCAGTTACTCGCGACCGGGGCCCCGGGGGACTGAAGCTTTCTTT. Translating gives CASSYSRPGPRGTEAFF.

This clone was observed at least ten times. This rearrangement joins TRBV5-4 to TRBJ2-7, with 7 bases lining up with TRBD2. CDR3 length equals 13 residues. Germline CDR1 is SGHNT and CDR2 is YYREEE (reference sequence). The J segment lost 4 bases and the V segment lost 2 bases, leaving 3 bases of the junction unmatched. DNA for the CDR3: TGTGCCAGCAGCTTAGCGGGGCCATACGAGCAGTACTTC. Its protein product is CASSLAGPYEQYF.